These 8 T cell receptor beta chains were sequenced from one sample in a study of cytomegalovirus exposure and HLA in healthy donors. Use of 60 Vbeta and 13 Jbeta primers characterized the PCR. The data were produced by immunoSEQ multiplex PCR, yet TCRdb's version contains in-frame clones alone and is incomplete. This sample has about 70,000 clones, with about 73% found just once. Material for sequencing was PBMCs. These receptors all stem from a woman aged 25 to 39 in good health and CMV-seronegative.

The chain has TRBV5-1 and TRBJ2-4; 8 nucleotides match TRBD1. CDR1 is SGHRS and CDR2 is YFSETQ in the germline V gene. J lost 9 bases, V lost 2 bases, and 7 bases had no gene match. The CDR3 is 14 residues long. DNA for the CDR3: TGCGCCAGCAGCTTAACGGGACAGGCGGGCATTCAGTACTTC. This encodes CASSLTGQAGIQYF.

This rearrangement joins TRBV19 to TRBJ1-2, with D tentatively TRBD1 (6 bases). The germline V gene encodes CDR1 LNHDA and CDR2 SQIVND (reference sequence). This CDR3 has 14 residues. Trimming stripped 6 bases from V and 2 bases from J, with 13 bases between. CDR3 sequence (DNA): TGTGCCAGTAGGGAGTCAGGGGCCAACTATGGCTACACCTTC. Translating gives CASRESGANYGYTF.

This sequence joins TRBV27 and TRBJ1-5; tentative D call: TRBD1 (5 bases). The CDR3 has 12 residues. Trimming took off 4 bases at V and 9 bases at J, with 10 bases between the two ends. Germline assignment: CDR1 MNHEY and CDR2 SMNVEV (reference sequence). CDR3 protein: CASSSRVGPQHF. The DNA for the CDR3 is TGTGCCAGCAGTTCCAGGGTGGGGCCCCAGCATTTT.

The V gene is TRBV6-5, the J gene TRBJ2-1; 10 nucleotides line up with TRBD2. Germline assignment: CDR1 MNHEY and CDR2 SVGAGI. V lost 2 bases to trimming and J lost 15 bases; unmatched junction nucleotides: 13. This CDR3 spans 15 amino acids. CDR3 DNA sequence: TGTGCCAGCAGTTACGCTTCTAGCGGGGGACATGCGTGGTTCTTC. This translates into CASSYASSGGHAWFF.

This clone was picked up one time. The gene calls are TRBV4-1 and TRBJ1-2; D unresolved. Trimming took 2 bases from V and 0 from J, leaving 13 bases between them. Germline-derived CDR1 and CDR2 are MGHRA and YSYEKL. This CDR3 comprises 16 residues. CDR3 sequence reads: CASSQISGGPNYGYTF. CDR3 in DNA: TGCGCCAGCAGCCAAATTTCAGGAGGACCTAACTATGGCTACACCTTC.

The gene calls are TRBV18 and TRBJ1-4, with D uncertain. Germline V gene sequence: CDR1 KGHSH, CDR2 LQKENI. V dropped 2 bases and J dropped 11 bases, with 18 bases sitting between them. The CDR3 consists of 15 residues. Here the CDR3 DNA reads TGTGCCAGCTCACCAACCAGGCTTCTGTCGGGGAAACTGTTTTTT. It yields the protein CASSPTRLLSGKLFF.

Regarding this clone: The junction differs from germline at one of its ends, possibly a read error. The rearrangement joins TRBV10-3 to TRBJ2-5, with D perhaps TRBD2 (6 bases). CDR3 length: 13 residues. The germline V gene encodes CDR1 ENHRY and CDR2 SYGVKD. The CDR3 nucleotides are TGTGCCATCAGTGACCAGCTGTGGGGGGAGAAAAACTTC. Translating it yields CAISDQLWGEKNF.

The chain links TRBV6-1 to TRBJ2-5; 8 positions match TRBD2. V lost 2 bases to trimming and J lost 5 bases; unmatched junction nucleotides: 7. Germline V gene data show CDR1 as MNHNS and CDR2 as SASEGT. This CDR3 is built from 15 residues. Written as DNA, the CDR3 is TGTGCCAGCAGTGAAAAAGCGGGGGAGGGGGAGACCCAGTACTTC. It encodes CASSEKAGEGETQYF.